Below are 26 T cell receptor beta chains sequenced from a single sample in a study of T cell responses to AZD1222 COVID-19 vaccine. TCRdb keeps only in-frame clones here, not all; method: immunoSEQ multiplex PCR. The sample has 140,000 or so clones; about 88% are singletons. The sample in question was peripheral blood, obtained 28 days after the second AZD1222 dose. These receptors originate from an adult who received the AZD1222 COVID-19 vaccine.

The V and J genes are TRBV6-1 and TRBJ1-4, with TRBD1 identical over 8 bases. V shed 0 bases, J shed 4 bases, and the junction held 4 bases outside the gene matches. The length of the CDR3 is 16 residues. Germline CDR1 is MNHNS and CDR2 is SASEGT. CDR3 nucleotides: TGTGCCAGCAGTGAAGCCGGGACAGGCCTTAATGAAAAACTGTTTTTT. It codes for CASSEAGTGLNEKLFF.

V and J are TRBV20-1 and TRBJ2-7; D is uncertain. Trimming took 3 bases from V and 3 from J, leaving 12 bases between them. Germline V CDR1 and CDR2: DFQATT, SNEGSKA (reference sequence). The CDR3 consists of 13 residues. The CDR3 loop is CSASPAWGYEQYF. CDR3 in DNA: TGCAGTGCTAGTCCCGCTTGGGGCTACGAGCAGTACTTC.

The genes are TRBV9 and TRBJ1-3; D is undetermined. Germline CDR1 and CDR2: SGDLS and YYNGEE. V lost 0 bases, J lost 1 base, and 14 bases lay in between. CDR3 length: 17 amino acids. The CDR3 DNA is TGTGCCAGCAGCGTAGGAGTCGGGGTAGTGTCTGGAAACACCATATATTTT. It translates to CASSVGVGVVSGNTIYF.

This chain uses TRBV19 with TRBJ2-7, with TRBD2 as a possible D gene (5 bases). CDR3 length equals 15 residues. V shed 5 bases and J shed 3 bases, with 17 bases lying between them. Per the germline V gene, CDR1 is LNHDA and CDR2 is SQIVND (reference sequence). The CDR3 nucleotides read TGTGCCAGTAGTCCGCCGGACTCTCGAGTCTACGAGCAGTACTTC. Translation: CASSPPDSRVYEQYF.

The count of this clone is one. The chain is built from TRBV9 and TRBJ2-5; D gene ambiguous. Germline lookup yields CDR1 SGDLS and CDR2 YYNGEE. The CDR3 contains 13 residues. Trimming removed 4 bases at V and 1 base at J, with 8 bases between. CDR3 sequence: CASSMGIQETQYF. CDR3 DNA: TGTGCCAGCAGCATGGGGATCCAAGAGACCCAGTACTTC.

This chain uses TRBV10-3 with TRBJ2-2; tentatively, D is TRBD2 (5 bases). The germline V and J ends were trimmed by 11 bases and 1 base, with 20 bases remaining between them. Germline lookup yields CDR1 ENHRY and CDR2 SYGVKD. This CDR3 contains 16 residues. In DNA form, the CDR3 reads TGTGCCGCCGAGAGTACTAGTGCCCTGAACACCGGGGAGCTGTTTTTT. Translating it yields CAAESTSALNTGELFF.

In its sample, this clone was seen once. The J gene is TRBJ2-3, the V gene TRBV29-1; D is unresolved. The CDR3 has 13 amino acids. V was shortened by 2 bases and J by 2 bases, with 8 bases between the two germline ends. Germline V gives CDR1 SQVTM, CDR2 ANQGSEA. CDR3 amino acids: CSVENPNTDTQYF. The DNA for the CDR3 is TGCAGCGTTGAAAATCCTAACACAGATACGCAGTATTTT.

V gene TRBV6-5 combines with J gene TRBJ1-5; TRBD1 matches at 10 bases. The CDR3 spans 14 residues. V dropped 10 bases and J dropped 5; count of bases not matched to a gene: 8. The germline CDR1 and CDR2 sequences are MNHEY and SVGAGI. As DNA, the CDR3 is TGTGCCACTACCAAAGGACAGGGGGATCAGCCCCAGCATTTT. Translating gives CATTKGQGDQPQHF.

V usage is TRBV6-5 and J usage is TRBJ2-2; D ambiguous. From germline, CDR1 is MNHEY and CDR2 SVGAGI. Trimming removed 5 bases from V and 4 bases from J, with 11 bases in between. This CDR3 comprises 14 residues. This CDR3 is CASSTRRPTGELFF. The CDR3 bases are TGTGCCAGCAGTACCCGGCGGCCCACCGGGGAGCTGTTTTTT.

This clone was counted a single time. The gene calls are TRBV18 and TRBJ2-7; D uncertain. The V and J ends lost 0 bases and 0 bases respectively, with 3 bases between them. Per germline, CDR1 KGHSH and CDR2 LQKENI. The CDR3 is made up of 13 amino acids. The CDR3 loop reads CASSPPNSYEQYF. The CDR3 DNA reads TGTGCCAGCTCACCACCGAACTCCTACGAGCAGTACTTC.

The genes are TRBV24-1 and TRBJ1-5; D is possibly TRBD1 (5 bases). Germline values: CDR1 KGHDR, CDR2 SFDVKD. The CDR3 totals 14 residues. The ends were cut back, 6 bases at V and 0 bases at J, with 8 bases in the middle. CDR3 DNA sequence: TGTGCCACCAGTCCCAGGGATAGCAATCAGCCCCAGCATTTT. This translates into CATSPRDSNQPQHF.

V is TRBV5-1 and J is TRBJ1-1; 11 bases are shared with TRBD1. The CDR3 extends over 15 amino acids. Unmatched junction bases numbered 6, after V lost 4 bases and J lost 4 bases. The germline CDR1 and CDR2 sequences are SGHRS and YFSETQ. CDR3 coding DNA: TGCGCCAGCAGCGCCGGACAGGGGGCCTTCACTGAAGCTTTCTTT. Translated, it gives CASSAGQGAFTEAFF. Full variable domain (rest looked up from reference TRBV5-1 and TRBJ1-1): KAGVTQTPRYLIKTRGQQVTLSCSPISGHRSVSWYQQTPGQGLQFLFEYFSETQRNKGNFPGRFSGRQFSNSRSEMNVSTLELGDSALYLCASSAGQGAFTEAFFGQGTRLTVV.

The rearrangement uses TRBV18 and TRBJ2-1; 7 positions agree with TRBD2. The CDR3 length is 17 residues. V lost 3 bases and J lost 4; bases outside the gene matches: 12. CDR1 is KGHSH, CDR2 LQKENI, per germline. DNA for the CDR3: TGTGCCAGCTCACCCCCGGGGCTAGCGGAAATTTACAATGAGCAGTTCTTC. This sequence encodes CASSPPGLAEIYNEQFF. Full variable domain (missing parts from reference TRBV18 and TRBJ2-1): NAGVMQNPRHLVRRRGQEARLRCSPMKGHSHVYWYRQLPEEGLKFMVYLQKENIIDESGMPKERFSAEFPKEGPSILRIQQVVRGDSAAYFCASSPPGLAEIYNEQFFGPGTRLTVL.

The chain joins TRBV9 to TRBJ1-1; D gene ambiguous. Deletions cut 0 bases from V and 0 bases from J, with 9 bases between. The CDR3 is 15 amino acids. Germline V lookup: CDR1 SGDLS, CDR2 YYNGEE. CDR3 sequence: CASSVGGNLNTEAFF. The DNA for the CDR3 is TGTGCCAGCAGCGTAGGAGGGAATCTGAACACTGAAGCTTTCTTT.

A single count supports this clone. Other DNA sequences of this sample code for an identical CDR3. The J gene is TRBJ1-2, the V gene TRBV5-5, with a possible D match to TRBD1 (5 bases). The CDR3 contains 15 residues. The ends were cut back, 0 bases at V and 0 bases at J, with 9 bases in the middle. CDR1 and CDR2 from the germline V gene are SGHKS and YYEKEE (reference sequence). CDR3 in amino acids: CASSLGDSPNYGYTF. CDR3 coding DNA: TGTGCCAGCAGCTTGGGTGACAGCCCTAACTATGGCTACACCTTC.

The V and J genes are TRBV10-3 and TRBJ2-3, with 7 bases identical to TRBD1. V trimming: 4 bases; J trimming: 6 bases; junction bases outside the gene matches: 10. Germline V gene sequence: CDR1 ENHRY, CDR2 SYGVKD. The CDR3 totals 15 residues. The CDR3 DNA is TGTGCCATCAGTGGCGAGGGGGCAGTTGGGGATACGCAGTATTTT. This encodes CAISGEGAVGDTQYF.

The gene calls are TRBV4-1 and TRBJ1-1; D is uncertain. V was pared by 4 bases and J by 7 bases, with 13 bases between. Germline V lookup: CDR1 MGHRA, CDR2 YSYEKL. There are 13 residues in the CDR3. The CDR3 region is CASSLTEVGEAFF. The CDR3 region has the DNA TGCGCCAGCAGCCTCACAGAGGTGGGTGAAGCTTTCTTT.

The chain joins TRBV2 to TRBJ1-5; possible D gene TRBD1, 6 bases. V was pared by 4 bases and J by 7 bases, with 17 bases between. The germline CDR1 and CDR2 sequences are SNHLY and FYNNEI. The CDR3 spans 15 residues. CDR3 nucleotides: TGTGCCAGCAGTGGCTCTCAGGGGAGAGAGCAGCCCCAGCATTTT. This gives the protein CASSGSQGREQPQHF.

CDR3 residues: CAWSVGEAEAFF. The CDR3 bases are TGTGCCTGGAGTGTGGGGGAGGCTGAAGCTTTCTTT. The chain uses TRBV30 and TRBJ1-1; a weak D match, TRBD1 (5 bases). The V gene lost 0 bases and the J gene lost 6 bases, with 8 bases spanning the gap. Germline values: CDR1 GTSNPN, CDR2 SVGIG (reference sequence). CDR3 length: 12 amino acids.

This clone showed up just once. The chain couples TRBV28 to TRBJ1-3; no clear D. Trimming removed 4 bases at V and 4 bases at J, with 14 bases between. The CDR3 consists of 15 residues. Germline V gene data show CDR1 as MDHEN and CDR2 as SYDVKM. In DNA, the CDR3 is TGTGCCAGCAGTTCCCAAGGAGTATCCGGAAACACCATATATTTT. It is translated as CASSSQGVSGNTIYF.

CDR3 DNA sequence: TGTGCCAGCAGTTACTCGCGGCGGGGCATGGGGGACACGCAGTATTTT. Translating it yields CASSYSRRGMGDTQYF. The rearrangement links TRBV6-5 to TRBJ2-3; tentatively, D is TRBD2 (6 bases). The CDR3 contains 16 residues. V was cut by 0 bases and J by 9 bases, with 19 bases left in between. The germline V gene has CDR1 MNHEY and CDR2 SVGAGI.

This clone was seen only a few times. The chain employs TRBV3-1 (or the pseudogene TRBV3-2) and TRBJ1-5; 7 positions match TRBD1. J was trimmed by 0 bases and V by 2 bases; bases with no gene match: 1. Germline assignment: CDR1 LGHDT and CDR2 YNNKEL (reference sequence). The CDR3 consists of 15 residues. The CDR3 DNA reads as TGTGCCAGCAGCCAAACAGGGGATAGCAATCAGCCCCAGCATTTT. Its protein product is CASSQTGDSNQPQHF.

The chain has TRBV5-1 and TRBJ1-4; D perhaps matches TRBD1 (5 bases). Per germline, CDR1 SGHRS and CDR2 YFSETQ. Trimming shortened V by 1 base and J by 8 bases, and 9 bases separated the two germline ends. This CDR3 comprises 13 residues. The DNA of the CDR3 is TGCGCCAGCAGCTTGCCAGGGAGAGAAAAACTGTTTTTT. Translation: CASSLPGREKLFF. Combining the CDR3 with reference TRBV5-1 and TRBJ1-4 gives the whole variable domain KAGVTQTPRYLIKTRGQQVTLSCSPISGHRSVSWYQQTPGQGLQFLFEYFSETQRNKGNFPGRFSGRQFSNSRSEMNVSTLELGDSALYLCASSLPGREKLFFGSGTQLSVL.

Concerning this clone itself: One end of the junction is discordant with germline, which a read error may explain. The genes are TRBV28 and TRBJ1-6, with 7 positions matching TRBD1. The CDR3 totals 13 residues. Germline CDR1 is MDHEN and CDR2 is SYDVKM. DNA of the CDR3: TGTGCCGGCAGTGACAGGGACTACTCACCCCTCCACTTT. Translation: CAGSDRDYSPLHF.

The chain employs TRBV10-3 and TRBJ2-3, with 7 bases fitting TRBD1. With 9 bases clipped from V and 2 bases from J, the junction kept 5 bases outside the gene matches. This CDR3 comprises 13 residues. CDR1 ENHRY and CDR2 SYGVKD come from the germline V gene. The CDR3 is CAILTGPTDTQYF. CDR3 nucleotides: TGTGCCATACTGACAGGGCCCACAGATACGCAGTATTTT.

The chain is built from TRBV29-1 and TRBJ2-5; 10 bases map to TRBD2. The CDR3 spans 12 residues. J gave up 5 bases and V 6 bases, and 3 bases lay outside the gene matches. CDR1 is SQVTM and CDR2 is ANQGSEA in the germline V gene. The CDR3 nucleotides are TGCAGCGTAGCGGGGGGGCATGAGACCCAGTACTTC. It specifies CSVAGGHETQYF.